The 19 T cell receptor beta chains presented below share a single source sample, sequenced in a study of T cells after yellow fever vaccination. TCRdb analysed the 5' RACE reads with MiXCR anew, one entry per CDR3 protein. The sample includes 250,000 to 350,000 distinct CDR3 sequences, 6.5% to 8.5% of them seen just once. The sample in question was PBMCs, obtained roughly 47 days after the first yellow fever vaccination. These receptor sequences come from a man younger than 35 who received the YFV17D yellow fever vaccine.

Many counts were recorded for this clonotype. V usage is TRBV6-2 or TRBV6-3 and J usage is TRBJ2-3; 12 bases match TRBD2. This CDR3 region has 15 residues. Germline loops: CDR1 MNHEY, CDR2 SVGEGT. J lost 4 bases, V lost 5 bases, and 4 bases had no gene match. CDR3 loop: CASSPASGGADTQYF. CDR3 in DNA: TGTGCCAGCAGTCCGGCTAGCGGGGGGGCAGATACGCAGTATTTT.

This rearrangement joins TRBV5-1 to TRBJ2-3; 8 bases line up with TRBD1. The CDR3 sequence is 16 residues long. CDR1 SGHRS and CDR2 YFSETQ come from the germline V gene. J lost 0 bases, V lost 4 bases, and 7 bases had no gene match. The CDR3 is CASSPGQGASTDTQYF. CDR3 DNA sequence: TGCGCCAGCAGCCCCGGACAGGGCGCTAGCACAGATACGCAGTATTTT.

With respect to this clonotype: A read error is possible here, since a much larger clone lies one base away. The rearrangement uses TRBV11-2 and TRBJ2-3; maybe TRBD2 (5 bases). V gave up 6 bases and J gave up 2 bases, with 9 bases separating them. The CDR3 is 13 amino acids. Per the germline V gene, CDR1 is SGHAT and CDR2 is FQNNGV. The CDR3 here is CASRRGATDTQYF. In DNA form, the CDR3 reads TGTGCCAGCAGACGGGGAGCCACAGATACGCAGTATTTT.

This chain uses TRBV20-1 with TRBJ2-2; D is tentatively TRBD1 or TRBD2 (5 bases each). The CDR3 extends over 14 amino acids. Germline V gene lookup returns CDR1 DFQATT and CDR2 SNEGSKA (reference sequence). V was cut by 2 bases and J by 5 bases, with 12 bases left in between. The CDR3 sequence: CSARRGGRTGELFF. CDR3 DNA: TGCAGTGCTAGACGTGGGGGTCGAACCGGGGAGCTGTTTTTT.

The rearrangement links TRBV20-1 to TRBJ1-1; D gene uncertain. This CDR3 is built from 12 residues. Germline CDR1 reads DFQATT; CDR2 reads SNEGSKA (reference sequence). The V gene lost 5 bases and the J gene lost 2 bases, with 9 bases spanning the gap. CDR3: CSAPGTNTEAFF. The CDR3 bases are TGCAGTGCTCCAGGAACAAACACTGAAGCTTTCTTT.

The chain carries TRBV10-3 and TRBJ1-5; no clear D. The ends were cut back, 3 bases at V and 1 base at J, with 7 bases in the middle. CDR1 and CDR2 from the germline V gene are ENHRY and SYGVKD. CDR3 size: 14 residues. The CDR3 sequence: CAISEGPSNQPQHF. CDR3 nucleotide sequence: TGTGCCATCAGTGAAGGGCCGAGCAATCAGCCCCAGCATTTT.

V usage is TRBV6-5 and J usage is TRBJ1-5; D is uncertain. This CDR3 is 15 amino acids long. V lost 4 bases and J lost 2, with 12 bases in between. Germline V gives CDR1 MNHEY, CDR2 SVGAGI. CDR3 sequence reads: CASSFSGMGNQPQHF. CDR3 sequence (DNA): TGTGCCAGCAGTTTTTCCGGAATGGGCAATCAGCCCCAGCATTTT.

The sample holds a few counts of this clonotype. The genes are TRBV5-1 and TRBJ2-1; 8 bases map to TRBD1. This CDR3 has 17 amino acids. With 2 bases clipped from V and 0 bases from J, the junction kept 7 bases outside the gene matches. CDR1 SGHRS and CDR2 YFSETQ come from the germline V gene. As DNA, the CDR3 is TGCGCCAGCAGCTTAAGGGATACAGGGGGCTCCTACAATGAGCAGTTCTTC. Its translation: CASSLRDTGGSYNEQFF.

The table lists this clonotype with a few counts. The CDR3 DNA follows: TGCAGTGCTAGAGATAGAGGTTGGACAGATACGCAGTATTTT. Amino acid sequence: CSARDRGWTDTQYF. The genes are TRBV20-1 and TRBJ2-3, with unresolved D. The CDR3 totals 14 residues. The V gene's germline CDR1 is DFQATT and CDR2 SNEGSKA (reference sequence). Trimming cost V 0 bases and J 3 bases, with 10 bases left between them.

This clonotype appeared a few times. One end of the junction does not line up with germline, which may come from a read error. The chain joins TRBV7-7 to TRBJ2-1, with unresolved D. CDR3 length: 13 amino acids. CDR1 and CDR2 (germline): SSHAT, FNYEAQ (reference sequence). The CDR3: CASSLDLWDEQFF. The DNA for the CDR3 is TGTGCTAGCAGCTTAGATTTATGGGATGAGCAGTTCTTC.

This clonotype came up many times. The J gene is TRBJ2-4, the V gene TRBV5-1, with D maybe TRBD2 (6 bases). The V end lost 0 bases, the J end lost 6 bases, and 13 bases lay between the germline ends. In germline, CDR1 is SGHRS, CDR2 YFSETQ. The CDR3 is made up of 15 amino acids. The CDR3 DNA follows: TGCGCCAGCAGCTTGGCGGGGGACCTGGGAAACATTCAGTACTTC. Protein product: CASSLAGDLGNIQYF. Supplemented by reference TRBV5-1 and TRBJ2-4, the full variable domain reads KAGVTQTPRYLIKTRGQQVTLSCSPISGHRSVSWYQQTPGQGLQFLFEYFSETQRNKGNFPGRFSGRQFSNSRSEMNVSTLELGDSALYLCASSLAGDLGNIQYFGAGTRLSVL.

The chain uses TRBV24-1 and TRBJ2-1, with D perhaps TRBD2 (7 bases). V was shortened by 5 bases and J by 3 bases, with 19 bases between the two germline ends. The CDR3 has 17 residues. Looked up from germline, CDR1 is KGHDR and CDR2 is SFDVKD. The CDR3, as DNA: TGTGCCACCAGTGGTCTTGGGGGGGGGCCGAACTACAATGAGCAGTTCTTC. Amino acids: CATSGLGGGPNYNEQFF.

The chain uses TRBV5-4 and TRBJ2-5, with 11 bases aligning to TRBD1. Germline values: CDR1 SGHNT, CDR2 YYREEE (reference sequence). The CDR3 sequence is 14 residues long. Trimming cost V 6 bases and J 4 bases; bases outside gene matches: 5. The CDR3 DNA follows: TGTGCCAGCACCCGGACAGGGGGCGCAGAGACCCAGTACTTC. It specifies CASTRTGGAETQYF. Based on the CDR3 plus reference TRBV5-4 and TRBJ2-5, the full variable domain is ETGVTQSPTHLIKTRGQQVTLRCSSQSGHNTVSWYQQALGQGPQFIFQYYREEENGRGNFPPRFSGLQFPNYSSELNVNALELDDSALYLCASTRTGGAETQYFGPGTRLLVL.

The table lists this clonotype with a few counts. The chain recombines TRBV12-3 or TRBV12-4 with TRBJ1-5; maybe TRBD1 (5 bases). The CDR3 contains 14 residues. Trimming pared 6 bases from V and 6 bases from J, leaving 15 bases between. CDR3 residues: CASSPGRGFQPQHF. As DNA, the CDR3 is TGTGCCAGCAGCCCCGGGAGGGGTTTTCAGCCCCAGCATTTT.

The rearrangement links TRBV6-5 to TRBJ2-2; no reliable D call. Per germline, CDR1 MNHEY and CDR2 SVGAGI. This CDR3 spans 11 amino acids. Trimming removed 4 bases at V and 6 bases at J, with 3 bases between. This CDR3 is CASSSAGELFF. CDR3 coding DNA: TGTGCCAGCAGTTCCGCCGGGGAGCTGTTTTTT.

This clonotype has only a few counts. The chain links TRBV10-3 to TRBJ2-5, with D hard to call. V lost 3 bases, J lost 1 base, and 9 bases lay in between. The germline gives CDR1 ENHRY, CDR2 SYGVKD. The CDR3 consists of 14 residues. CDR3 nucleotide sequence: TGTGCCATCAGTGAAGGGCAGTTCCAAGAGACCCAGTACTTC. This sequence encodes CAISEGQFQETQYF.

The gene calls are TRBV20-1 and TRBJ2-4; 12 bases are shared with TRBD2. The CDR3 extends over 13 amino acids. CDR1 and CDR2 (germline): DFQATT, SNEGSKA (reference sequence). Trimming cost V 7 bases and J 6 bases; bases outside gene matches: 4. CDR3 in amino acids: CSGLAGDTNIQYF. The CDR3 DNA reads TGCAGTGGACTAGCGGGGGATACAAACATTCAGTACTTC.

This clonotype has only a few counts. V and J are TRBV27 and TRBJ2-6, with 8 bases that match TRBD2. The germline CDR1 and CDR2 sequences are MNHEY and SMNVEV (reference sequence). The CDR3 has 19 amino acids. The V gene end was trimmed by 6 bases and the J gene end by 0 bases; junction bases not matched to a gene: 13. The CDR3 sequence is CASRRSGGGGISGANVLTF. For the CDR3, the DNA is TGTGCCAGCAGACGAAGTGGGGGCGGGGGGATCTCTGGGGCCAACGTCCTGACTTTC.

The CDR3 nucleotides are TGTGCCAGTAGTGTGGACAGGGGTGCAAACACCGGGGAGCTGTTTTTT. Protein product: CASSVDRGANTGELFF. The chain carries TRBV19 and TRBJ2-2; 9 nucleotides match TRBD1. The CDR3 extends over 16 amino acids. V lost 5 bases and J lost 2; bases outside the gene matches: 6. Germline CDR1 and CDR2: LNHDA and SQIVND (reference sequence). The full variable domain, in which reference TRBV19 and TRBJ2-2 provide the parts outside the CDR3, is DGGITQSPKYLFRKEGQNVTLSCEQNLNHDAMYWYRQDPGQGLRLIYYSQIVNDFQKGDIAEGYSVSREKKESFPLTVTSAQKNPTAFYLCASSVDRGANTGELFFGEGSRLTVL.